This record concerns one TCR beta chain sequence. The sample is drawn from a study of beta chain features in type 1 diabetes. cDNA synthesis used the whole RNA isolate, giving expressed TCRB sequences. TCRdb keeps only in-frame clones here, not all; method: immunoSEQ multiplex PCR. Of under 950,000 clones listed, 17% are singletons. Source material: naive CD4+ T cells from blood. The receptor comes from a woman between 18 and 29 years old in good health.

The CDR3 nucleotides are TGTGCCAGCAGTTTAGTGGCGGGAGGGCCCAGGGAGCAGTTCTTC. Its translation: CASSLVAGGPREQFF. The genes are TRBV28 and TRBJ2-1; 9 bases line up with TRBD2. There are 15 residues in the CDR3. In germline, CDR1 is MDHEN, CDR2 SYDVKM. With 2 bases clipped from V and 10 bases from J, the junction kept 9 bases outside the gene matches.